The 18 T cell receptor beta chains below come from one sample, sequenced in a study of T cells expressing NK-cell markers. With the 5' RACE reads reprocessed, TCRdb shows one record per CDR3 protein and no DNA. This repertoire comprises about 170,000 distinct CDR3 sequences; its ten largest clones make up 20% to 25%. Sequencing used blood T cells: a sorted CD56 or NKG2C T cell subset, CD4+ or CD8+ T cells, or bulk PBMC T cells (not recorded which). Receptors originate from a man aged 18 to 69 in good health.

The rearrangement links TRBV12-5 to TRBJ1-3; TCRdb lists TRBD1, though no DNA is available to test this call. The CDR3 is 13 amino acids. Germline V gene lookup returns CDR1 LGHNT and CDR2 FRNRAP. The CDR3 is CASVEGVGNTIYF.

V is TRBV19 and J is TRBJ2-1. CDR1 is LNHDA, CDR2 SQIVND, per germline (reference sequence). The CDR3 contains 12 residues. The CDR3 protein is CASGLRYNEQFF.

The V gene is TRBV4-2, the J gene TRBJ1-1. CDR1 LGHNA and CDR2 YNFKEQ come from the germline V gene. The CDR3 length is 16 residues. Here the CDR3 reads CASSPPEREVGTEAFF.

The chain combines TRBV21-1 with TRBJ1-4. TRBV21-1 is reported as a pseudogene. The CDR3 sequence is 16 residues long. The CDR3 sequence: CASSWAGNSLDEKLFF.

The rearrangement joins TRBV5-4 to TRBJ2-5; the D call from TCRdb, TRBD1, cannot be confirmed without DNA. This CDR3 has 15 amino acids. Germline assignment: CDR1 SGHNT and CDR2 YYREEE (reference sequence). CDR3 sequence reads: CASSLTGGYQETQYF.

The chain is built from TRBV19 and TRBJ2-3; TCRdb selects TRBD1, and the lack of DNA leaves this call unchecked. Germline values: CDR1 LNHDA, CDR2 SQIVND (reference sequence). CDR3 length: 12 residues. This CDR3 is CASAPGADTQYF.

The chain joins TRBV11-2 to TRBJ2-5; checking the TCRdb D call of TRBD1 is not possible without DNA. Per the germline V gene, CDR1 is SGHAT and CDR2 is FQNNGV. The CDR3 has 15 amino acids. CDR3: CASSRRRQGRETQYF.

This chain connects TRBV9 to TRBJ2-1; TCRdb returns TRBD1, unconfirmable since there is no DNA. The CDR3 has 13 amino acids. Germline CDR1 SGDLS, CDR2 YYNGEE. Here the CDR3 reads CASSGGQYNEQFF.

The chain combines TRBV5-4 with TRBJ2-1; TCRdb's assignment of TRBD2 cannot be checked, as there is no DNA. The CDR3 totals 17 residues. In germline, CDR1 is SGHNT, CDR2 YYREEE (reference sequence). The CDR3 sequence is CATYGLAGTKSYNEQFF.

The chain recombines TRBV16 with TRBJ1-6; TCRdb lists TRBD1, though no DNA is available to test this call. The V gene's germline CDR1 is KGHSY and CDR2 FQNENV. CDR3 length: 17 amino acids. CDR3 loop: CASSPGHLLTFNSPLHF. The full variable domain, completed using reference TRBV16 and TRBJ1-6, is GEEVAQTPKHLVRGEGQKAKLYCAPIKGHSYVFWYQQVLKNEFKFLISFQNENVFDETGMPKERFSAKCLPNSPCSLEIQATKLEDSAVYFCASSPGHLLTFNSPLHFGNGTRLTVT.

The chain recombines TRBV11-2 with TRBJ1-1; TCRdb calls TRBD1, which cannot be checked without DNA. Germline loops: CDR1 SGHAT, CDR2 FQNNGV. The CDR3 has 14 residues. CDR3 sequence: CASTYDRGITEAFF.

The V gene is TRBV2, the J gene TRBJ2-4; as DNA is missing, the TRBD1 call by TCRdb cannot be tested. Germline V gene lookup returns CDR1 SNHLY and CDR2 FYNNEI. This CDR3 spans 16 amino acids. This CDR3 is CASSETTGGPKNIQYF.

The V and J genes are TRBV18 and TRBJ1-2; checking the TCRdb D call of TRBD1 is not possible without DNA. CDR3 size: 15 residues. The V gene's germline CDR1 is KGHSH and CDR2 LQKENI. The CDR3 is CASSPGQGKNYGYTF.

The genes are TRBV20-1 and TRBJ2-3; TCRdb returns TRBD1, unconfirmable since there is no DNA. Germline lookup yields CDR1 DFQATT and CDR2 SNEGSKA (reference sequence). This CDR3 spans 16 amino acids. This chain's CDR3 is CSAQNGDRELTDTQYF.

CDR3 region: CATSGGAGEQFF. This rearrangement joins TRBV24-1 to TRBJ2-1; TCRdb gives TRBD1 as the D gene, but with no DNA this cannot be confirmed. Germline-derived CDR1 and CDR2 are KGHDR and SFDVKD. The length of the CDR3 is 12 residues.

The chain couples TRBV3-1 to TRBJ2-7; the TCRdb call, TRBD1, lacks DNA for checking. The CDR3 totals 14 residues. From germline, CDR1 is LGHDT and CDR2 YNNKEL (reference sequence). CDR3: CASSQGLSGYEQYF.

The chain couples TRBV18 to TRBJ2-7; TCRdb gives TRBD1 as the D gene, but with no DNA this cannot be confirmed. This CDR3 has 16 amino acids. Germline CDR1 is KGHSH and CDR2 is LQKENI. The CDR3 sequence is CASSPYDRGYSYEQYF.

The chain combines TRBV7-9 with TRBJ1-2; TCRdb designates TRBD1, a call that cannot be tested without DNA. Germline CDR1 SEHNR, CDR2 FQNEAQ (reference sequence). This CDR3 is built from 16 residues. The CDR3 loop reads CASSLSGQGPNYGYTF.